The entry that follows covers one T cell receptor beta chain sequence. The data were taken from a study of T cell changes during pregnancy in multiple sclerosis. Germline V gene data show CDR1 as SGHDT and CDR2 as YYEEEE. CDR3 length: 14 residues. V lost 2 bases and J lost 3; bases outside the gene matches: 4. Profiling relied on immunoSEQ multiplex PCR, and the TCRdb table lists in-frame clones only, not all of them. Of about 50,000 clones listed, roughly 94% are singletons. J is TRBJ1-1 and V is TRBV5-6; 7 nucleotides match TRBD1. The TCR sequence derives from a female donor with multiple sclerosis, enrolled in a pregnancy study. Sample: CD4+ T cells from peripheral blood mononuclear cells, taken in the third trimester of pregnancy. The CDR3 sequence: CASSLRGRDTEAFF. Written as DNA, the CDR3 is TGTGCCAGCAGCTTAAGGGGGCGAGACACTGAAGCTTTCTTT.